What follows describes a single T cell receptor (beta chain). In the original processing: Cell counts per sample came from amplifying reference gene primers. This table comes from immunoSEQ multiplex PCR, and its TCRdb copy is limited to in-frame clones, with some not included. Clone size and the V and J calls come from that table; the DNA yielded D and trimming. This repertoire shows about 230,000 clones, about 85% found once; its top ten account for 0.85% to 1%. Germline CDR1 reads ENHRY; CDR2 reads SYGVKD. Trimming stripped 5 bases from V and 6 bases from J, with 16 bases between. This CDR3 is 14 amino acids long. This sample is part of a study of blood T cell repertoires in COVID-19.

Sequenced material: peripheral blood. The sequence derives from a middle-aged man with acute or convalescent COVID-19. V and J are TRBV10-3 and TRBJ1-2; D unresolved. In nucleotides, the CDR3 is TGTGCCATCAGTCCTCCCGGGGTAGAGGATGGCTACACCTTC. It specifies CAISPPGVEDGYTF.